The sequence of this T cell receptor (beta chain) was determined in a study of cytomegalovirus exposure and HLA in healthy donors. 60 Vbeta and 13 Jbeta primers were used in PCR. Generated by immunoSEQ multiplex PCR, the TCRdb table keeps only in-frame clones and is missing some. The sample includes about 150,000 clones, roughly 84% of them seen just once. V was pared by 5 bases and J by 12 bases, with 14 bases between. This CDR3 has 11 amino acids. The germline CDR1 and CDR2 sequences are SGHAT and FQNNGV. The receptor comes from a young woman in good health and CMV-seronegative. The rearrangement joins TRBV11-2 to TRBJ2-7, with D maybe TRBD1 (5 bases). The sample consisted of PBMCs. CDR3 in amino acids: CASSPKGVGYF. The CDR3 DNA is TGTGCCAGCAGCCCCAAAGGGGTCGGGTACTTC.